This TCR beta chain was sequenced for a study of CD8+ T cells in alopecia areata. Study observations and caveats: Sequencing of scalp samples also captures resident alphabeta T cells of normal skin.

After isolation, RNA underwent reverse transcription to generate cDNA as the sequencing template. Sequencing used immunoSEQ multiplex PCR; TCRdb keeps in-frame clones, though not all of them. Here the sample spans 160,000 or so clones, 58% being singletons. Treatment indicated: oral pan-JAK inhibitor, 5-10 mg twice daily. For this clone: Its specificity is unknown.

The CDR3 loop spans 14 amino acids. The trim removed 4 bases at V and 5 bases at J, leaving 6 bases unmatched. Germline lookup yields CDR1 MGHRA and CDR2 YSYEKL. Source: CD4+ T cells sorted from blood, taken between weeks 55 and 65, from a patient treated with tofacitinib. The receptor was derived from a human donor with alopecia areata. This chain connects TRBV4-1 to TRBJ2-3; TRBD2 matches 7 bases. The CDR3 region is CASSRSASGDTQYF. The DNA for the CDR3 is TGCGCCAGCAGCCGTTCGGCTAGCGGAGATACGCAGTATTTT.